The next 17 T cell receptor beta chains were all read from a single sample in a study of CD8 T cells in ankylosing spondylitis. Points from the study as a whole: In ankylosing spondylitis blood, a motif of roughly eight highly homologous TCR beta variants appeared characteristic.

Their cognate antigens are unknown. TCRdb itself ran the 5' RACE reads through MiXCR, one entry per CDR3 protein. The sample lists 650,000 to 800,000 distinct CDR3 sequences, roughly 20% occurring once. Sequencing was carried out using blood, either unsorted or a sorted T cell fraction (not recorded which). These receptors came from a male donor with ankylosing spondylitis.

The chain recombines TRBV20-1 with TRBJ2-3; TRBD2 aligns across 9 bases. The CDR3 contains 17 residues. Germline V gives CDR1 DFQATT, CDR2 SNEGSKA (reference sequence). After removal of 0 bases from V and 2 bases from J, the junction contained 9 bases not matched to a gene. Here the CDR3 DNA reads TGCAGTGCTAGAGATCGGTCAGCGGGAGGCCCCACAGATACGCAGTATTTT. Encoded protein: CSARDRSAGGPTDTQYF.

This clonotype was recorded a few times. This chain connects TRBV7-6 to TRBJ2-1; D is possibly TRBD2 (6 bases). CDR1 SGHVS and CDR2 FNYEAQ come from the germline V gene. V lost 5 bases to trimming and J lost 7 bases, with 12 bases between them. This CDR3 is built from 13 residues. Written as DNA, the CDR3 is TGTGCCAGCAGCCGGATCGCGGGGAATGAGCAGTTCTTC. The encoded protein is CASSRIAGNEQFF.

The chain combines TRBV15 with TRBJ1-1; D is unclear. Germline V CDR1 and CDR2: LNHNV, YYDKDF (reference sequence). V lost 0 bases to trimming and J lost 0 bases, with 2 bases between them. The CDR3 spans 13 residues. The CDR3 region is CATSRELNTEAFF. Here the CDR3 DNA reads TGTGCCACCAGCAGAGAACTGAACACTGAAGCTTTCTTT.

The chain uses TRBV7-9 and TRBJ1-4; the D gene is possibly TRBD1 (6 bases). CDR1 and CDR2 (germline): SEHNR, FQNEAQ (reference sequence). The CDR3 covers 15 residues. V was pared by 5 bases and J by 5 bases, with 15 bases between. This chain's CDR3 is CASSHASGVNEKLFF. CDR3 DNA: TGTGCCAGCAGCCACGCATCAGGGGTGAATGAAAAACTGTTTTTT.

This clonotype was observed a handful of times. The rearrangement uses TRBV6-1 and TRBJ2-7; maybe TRBD1 (6 bases). CDR3 length: 13 amino acids. V was trimmed by 6 bases and J by 6 bases, leaving 15 bases between them. Germline V gene lookup returns CDR1 MNHNS and CDR2 SASEGT. CDR3 DNA sequence: TGTGCCAGCAGAAAAGGGACACCAGGCGAGCAGTACTTC. It is translated as CASRKGTPGEQYF.

In this sample, this clonotype turned up once. This chain joins TRBV28 and TRBJ2-7; 7 positions match TRBD1. The CDR3 length is 14 residues. CDR1 MDHEN and CDR2 SYDVKM come from the germline V gene. J gave up 2 bases and V 7 bases, and 8 bases lay outside the gene matches. For the CDR3, the DNA is TGTGCCAGCAAGTCAGTGGACAGGCCCTACGAGCAGTACTTC. It specifies CASKSVDRPYEQYF.

This clonotype was seen a few times. The chain is built from TRBV6-1 and TRBJ1-1, with unresolved D. Germline lookup yields CDR1 MNHNS and CDR2 SASEGT. CDR3 length equals 15 residues. Trimming left V 6 bases short and J 0 bases short, with 14 bases between. CDR3 coding DNA: TGTGCCAGCAGCCCCTATCAGCAGATGAACACTGAAGCTTTCTTT. Translation gives CASSPYQQMNTEAFF.

The genes are TRBV4-3 and TRBJ2-5, with D unresolved. This CDR3 is built from 14 residues. Germline V gene lookup returns CDR1 LGHNA and CDR2 YSLEER. Trimming removed 1 base at V and 7 bases at J, with 13 bases between. The CDR3 nucleotides read TGCGCCAGCAGCCAAGTACTGGCTAGTGGGACCCAGTACTTC. It translates to CASSQVLASGTQYF.

There are a few counts of this clonotype. V and J are TRBV2 and TRBJ2-1, with D uncertain. Germline CDR1 reads SNHLY; CDR2 reads FYNNEI. V was pared by 6 bases and J by 5 bases, with 20 bases between. The CDR3 has 16 amino acids. As DNA, the CDR3 is TGTGCCAGCAGCGGCGGATTTTCCCAGTCCCACAATGAGCAGTTCTTC. It is translated as CASSGGFSQSHNEQFF.

This chain's CDR3 is CASSLRGKTNGYTF. Written as DNA, the CDR3 is TGTGCCAGCAGCCTCAGGGGTAAAACTAATGGCTACACCTTC. This chain uses TRBV7-9 with TRBJ1-2; tentatively, D is TRBD1 (6 bases). Per the germline V gene, CDR1 is SEHNR and CDR2 is FQNEAQ (reference sequence). The CDR3 is 14 residues long. V shed 5 bases and J shed 6 bases, with 16 bases lying between them.

In this sample, this clonotype turned up a few times. The chain links TRBV6-2 or TRBV6-3 to TRBJ2-2; the match to TRBD2 covers 8 bases. Germline assignment: CDR1 MNHEY and CDR2 SVGEGT. J lost 5 bases, V lost 6 bases, and 5 bases had no gene match. This CDR3 has 14 residues. This chain's CDR3 is CASRPRLATGELFF. The CDR3 DNA is TGTGCCAGCAGACCCCGACTAGCGACCGGGGAGCTGTTTTTT.

This clonotype was detected a few times. V and J are TRBV30 and TRBJ1-2; 7 bases map to TRBD1. The CDR3 contains 13 residues. V gave up 2 bases and J gave up 5 bases; unmatched junction bases: 5. Looked up from germline, CDR1 is GTSNPN and CDR2 is SVGIG (reference sequence). CDR3 sequence: CAWSSDRWYGYTF. CDR3 in DNA: TGTGCCTGGAGTTCGGACAGGTGGTATGGCTACACCTTC.

V usage is TRBV9 and J usage is TRBJ2-2; a weak D match, TRBD2 (5 bases). CDR1 SGDLS and CDR2 YYNGEE come from the germline V gene. The V end lost 4 bases, the J end lost 4 bases, and 17 bases lay between the germline ends. The CDR3 spans 16 residues. The CDR3, as DNA: TGTGCCAGCAGCCCTTGGTCAGGAGGTATCACCGGGGAGCTGTTTTTT. As protein: CASSPWSGGITGELFF.

The J gene is TRBJ2-2, the V gene TRBV7-6; D ambiguous. The length of the CDR3 is 13 residues. Between the trimmed V and J ends, which lost 5 bases and 5 bases, there was a span of 9 bases. The germline CDR1 and CDR2 sequences are SGHVS and FNYEAQ. The CDR3 region is CASSPSFTGELFF. Written as DNA, the CDR3 is TGTGCCAGCAGCCCGAGTTTTACCGGGGAGCTGTTTTTT.

This clonotype was seen more than once but under ten times. The V and J genes are TRBV20-1 and TRBJ2-4; 8 bases match TRBD2. CDR3 length equals 13 residues. V shed 0 bases and J 8 bases; nucleotides not matched to a gene: 3. Germline V lookup: CDR1 DFQATT, CDR2 SNEGSKA (reference sequence). CDR3 DNA sequence: TGCAGTGCTAGAGATCGGGGGGGATACATTCAGTACTTC. Its translation is CSARDRGGYIQYF.

This chain connects TRBV24-1 to TRBJ2-1; TRBD1 might be the D (6 bases). The CDR3 loop spans 15 amino acids. V lost 3 bases to trimming and J lost 3 bases, with 11 bases between them. Germline CDR1 reads KGHDR; CDR2 reads SFDVKD. CDR3 sequence reads: CATSDGDTHYNEQFF. The DNA for the CDR3 is TGTGCCACCAGTGATGGGGACACCCACTACAATGAGCAGTTCTTC.

V and J are TRBV10-3 and TRBJ1-4; D is unresolved. The germline gives CDR1 ENHRY, CDR2 SYGVKD. With 1 base removed from V and 7 bases from J, the gap between germline ends came to 10 bases. This CDR3 region has 14 residues. The CDR3 spells CAISEWIGFEKLFF. Here the CDR3 DNA reads TGTGCCATCAGTGAGTGGATAGGTTTTGAAAAACTGTTTTTT.